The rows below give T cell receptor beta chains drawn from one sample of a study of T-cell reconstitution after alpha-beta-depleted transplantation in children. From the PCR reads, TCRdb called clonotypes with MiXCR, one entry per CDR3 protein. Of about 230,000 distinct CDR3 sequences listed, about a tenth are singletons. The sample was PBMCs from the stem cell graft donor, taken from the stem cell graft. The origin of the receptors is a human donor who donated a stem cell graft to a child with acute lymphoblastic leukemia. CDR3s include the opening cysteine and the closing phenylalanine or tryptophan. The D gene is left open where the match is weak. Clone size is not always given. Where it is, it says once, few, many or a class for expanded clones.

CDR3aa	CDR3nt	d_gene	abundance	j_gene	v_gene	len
CASTLRWGLGNTIYF	TGTGCCAGCACCCTACGGTGGGGGCTCGGAAACACCATATATTTT	.	few	TRBJ1-3	TRBV6-1	15
CASSNSGKQFF	TGTGCCAGCAGTAATTCGGGGAAACAGTTCTTC	.	few	TRBJ2-1	TRBV12-3/TRBV12-4	11
CASSFGGGNTEAFF	TGCGCCAGCAGCTTCGGTGGCGGGAACACTGAAGCTTTCTTT	.	many	TRBJ1-1	TRBV5-1	14
CASSPTRGGSHQTQYF	TGTGCCAGCAGCCCCACCCGGGGGGGCTCACATCAGACCCAGTACTTC	TRBD2	.	TRBJ2-5	TRBV7-2	16
CASKDLGREGPRNTEAFF	TGTGCCAGCAAGGACCTTGGCAGGGAAGGCCCCAGGAACACTGAAGCTTTCTTT	.	few	TRBJ1-1	TRBV6-1	18
CASSQGGSGEQYF	TGCGCCAGCAGCCAAGGGGGGTCGGGGGAGCAGTACTTC	.	few	TRBJ2-7	TRBV4-1	13
CSAGQGPEQYF	TGCAGCGCAGGACAGGGACCCGAGCAGTACTTC	TRBD1	many	TRBJ2-7	TRBV29-1	11
CASSQGNTGELFF	TGTGCCAGCAGTCAGGGCAACACCGGGGAGCTGTTTTTT	.	many	TRBJ2-2	TRBV6-5	13
CASSIQGYGGYGYTF	TGTGCCAGCAGTATCCAGGGCTACGGGGGCTATGGCTACACCTTC	.	.	TRBJ1-2	TRBV27	15
CASSENPQATGPAKNIQYF	TGTGCCAGCAGTGAAAATCCCCAGGCTACAGGGCCGGCCAAAAACATTCAGTACTTC	.	few	TRBJ2-4	TRBV2	19
CASSQGRTNTGELFF	TGTGCCAGCAGCCAAGGACGGACGAACACCGGGGAGCTGTTTTTT	.	.	TRBJ2-2	TRBV3-1	15
CSARYRDGTGELFF	TGCAGTGCTAGATATCGCGATGGCACCGGGGAGCTGTTTTTT	.	many	TRBJ2-2	TRBV20-1	14
CASSSPGLGAGELFF	TGTGCCAGCAGCTCTCCGGGACTAGGAGCCGGGGAGCTGTTTTTT	TRBD2	few	TRBJ2-2	TRBV7-2	15
CASSWGGGTYEQYF	TGTGCCAGCTCGTGGGGGGGGGGCACCTACGAGCAGTACTTC	.	.	TRBJ2-7	TRBV12-3/TRBV12-4	14
CASSLEAGDNSHEQYF	TGTGCCAGCAGCTTAGAGGCAGGGGACAATTCCCACGAGCAGTACTTC	.	many	TRBJ2-7	TRBV7-6	16
CATSDTVVSTGELFF	TGTGCCACCAGTGACACCGTGGTCAGCACCGGGGAGCTGTTTTTT	.	.	TRBJ2-2	TRBV24-1	15
CSARPGNQPQHF	TGCAGTGCTAGGCCTGGTAATCAGCCCCAGCATTTT	.	.	TRBJ1-5	TRBV20-1	12
CASSYRQGGSGNTIYF	TGTGCCAGCAGTTACCGACAGGGAGGCTCTGGAAACACCATATATTTT	TRBD1	many	TRBJ1-3	TRBV12-3/TRBV12-4	16
CASSLTGGGREAFF	TGTGCCAGCAGCTTGACAGGGGGCGGCCGTGAAGCTTTCTTT	TRBD1	many	TRBJ1-1	TRBV11-2	14
CASSLDVGRGEQFF	TGCGCCAGCAGCTTGGATGTGGGGCGCGGAGAGCAGTTCTTC	.	.	TRBJ2-1	TRBV5-1	14
CASSLDGHSNQPQHF	TGCGCCAGCAGCTTGGATGGTCATAGCAATCAGCCCCAGCATTTT	.	few	TRBJ1-5	TRBV5-1	15
CASSQAWTDTQYF	TGTGCCAGCTCACAGGCTTGGACAGATACGCAGTATTTT	.	.	TRBJ2-3	TRBV18	13
CASSKGGDYVEAFF	TGTGCCAGTAGTAAAGGGGGGGATTACGTTGAAGCTTTCTTT	.	.	TRBJ1-1	TRBV19	14
CASSLGRESQPQHF	TGTGCCAGCAGTTTGGGCAGGGAGAGTCAGCCCCAGCATTTT	.	many	TRBJ1-5	TRBV28	14
CSAPGVLGTEAFF	TGCAGTGCTCCGGGGGTTCTCGGCACTGAAGCTTTCTTT	.	few	TRBJ1-1	TRBV20-1	13
CASSPDSDTQYF	TGTGCCAGCAGTCCCGACTCAGATACGCAGTATTTT	.	few	TRBJ2-3	TRBV27	12
CASSPRTENTEAFF	TGTGCCAGCAGCCCGAGGACAGAGAACACTGAAGCTTTCTTT	.	.	TRBJ1-1	TRBV7-6	14